One sample yielded the 7 T cell receptor beta chains listed below, sequenced in a study of blood T cell repertoires in COVID-19. Sequencing was performed with immunoSEQ multiplex PCR; in TCRdb, only in-frame clones are kept and a portion is missing. The sample has some 80,000 clones; about nine tenths are singletons. Sequencing was carried out using peripheral blood. The receptors come from a woman in her 50s with active or convalescent COVID-19.

This rearrangement joins TRBV6-5 to TRBJ1-1; the D gene is possibly TRBD1 (6 bases). CDR3 length equals 14 residues. V was pared by 8 bases and J by 5 bases, with 18 bases between. The germline V gene encodes CDR1 MNHEY and CDR2 SVGAGI. The CDR3, as DNA: TGTGCCAGCGGGATATCGGACAGAGAGACTGAAGCTTTCTTT. The encoded protein is CASGISDRETEAFF.

This clone has more than one count but fewer than ten. V is TRBV12-3 or TRBV12-4 and J is TRBJ1-5; D possibly corresponds to TRBD1 (5 bases). Trimming left V 5 bases short and J 5 bases short, with 7 bases between. This CDR3 contains 12 residues. The chain's CDR3 is CASSGAYQPQHF. CDR3 bases: TGTGCCAGCAGTGGGGCTTATCAGCCCCAGCATTTT.

The rearrangement links TRBV6-5 to TRBJ2-1; D is perhaps TRBD2 (5 bases). CDR3 length equals 13 residues. CDR1 is MNHEY, CDR2 SVGAGI, per germline. Trimming left V 0 bases short and J 9 bases short, with 9 bases between. The DNA of the CDR3 is TGTGCCAGCAGTTACTCGATAGGAGGTGAGCAGTTCTTC. Translating it yields CASSYSIGGEQFF.

V and J are TRBV9 and TRBJ1-5, with D hard to call. Trimming pared 4 bases from V and 2 bases from J, leaving 10 bases between. Germline V gene data show CDR1 as SGDLS and CDR2 as YYNGEE. The CDR3 sequence is 14 residues long. The CDR3 region is CASSPSGGNQPQHF. CDR3 DNA sequence: TGTGCCAGCAGCCCCTCGGGTGGCAATCAGCCCCAGCATTTT. The complete variable domain, with remaining parts taken from reference TRBV9 and TRBJ1-5, reads DSGVTQTPKHLITATGQRVTLRCSPRSGDLSVYWYQQSLDQGLQFLIQYYNGEERAKGNILERFSAQQFPDLHSELNLSSLELGDSALYFCASSPSGGNQPQHFGDGTRLSIL.

This chain connects TRBV11-2 to TRBJ2-7, with D possibly TRBD2 on 6 matching bases. V was clipped by 7 bases and J by 0 bases, with 13 bases between them. Germline-derived CDR1 and CDR2 are SGHAT and FQNNGV. The CDR3 is 14 residues long. CDR3 residues: CASNTRGSSYEQYF. For the CDR3, the DNA is TGTGCCAGCAACACACGGGGGAGCTCCTACGAGCAGTACTTC. Based on the CDR3 plus reference TRBV11-2 and TRBJ2-7, the full variable domain is EAGVAQSPRYKIIEKRQSVAFWCNPISGHATLYWYQQILGQGPKLLIQFQNNGVVDDSQLPKDRFSAERLKGVDSTLKIQPAKLEDSAVYLCASNTRGSSYEQYFGPGTRLTVT.

V gene TRBV6-1 combines with J gene TRBJ2-5, with D unclear. CDR3 length: 15 amino acids. Germline values: CDR1 MNHNS, CDR2 SASEGT. V was pared by 2 bases and J by 5 bases, with 15 bases between. The CDR3 nucleotides read TGTGCCAGCAGTGAATTGGCTGCGACACAGGAGACCCAGTACTTC. Protein sequence: CASSELAATQETQYF.

V gene TRBV9 combines with J gene TRBJ1-2, with TRBD1 matching over 7 bases. Germline V lookup: CDR1 SGDLS, CDR2 YYNGEE. The CDR3 spans 13 residues. The V and J ends lost 4 bases and 8 bases, in that order; junction bases with no gene match: 8. The CDR3 DNA follows: TGTGCCAGCAGCAAGGGGGCTGCTGGAGGCTACACCTTC. Protein: CASSKGAAGGYTF.